The rows below give T cell receptor beta chains drawn from one sample of a study of T-cell reconstitution after alpha-beta-depleted transplantation in children. TCRdb reanalysed the PCR reads using MiXCR and keeps one entry per CDR3 protein. Of hundreds of thousands of distinct CDR3 sequences detected, roughly 7.7% appear once; the ten largest clones hold 6% to 7%. Sequencing was performed on PBMCs, mostly from graft donor cells, taken 180 days after TCRalphabeta/CD19-depleted stem cell transplant. These receptors all come from a male patient under 18 who had a stem cell transplant for acute lymphoblastic leukemia, so the T cells may come from the graft donor. Each CDR3 is given with its conserved first and last residue.

>TRBJ2-5|TRBV28
CASSFKLLAGGRETQYF
>TRBJ2-1|TRBV11-2
CASSLVVGKPSYNEQFF
>TRBJ2-7|TRBV24-1
CATSDPRTATYEQYF
>TRBJ2-7|TRBV5-1
CASSSPGGEQYF
>TRBJ1-1|TRBV5-1
CASSFNRYTEAFF
>TRBJ2-3|TRBV20-1
CSARLWVASGSGKADTQYF
>TRBJ2-3|TRBV27
CASSFLPGGGDTQYF
>TRBJ2-6|TRBV5-1
CASSFYRDSSPWANVLTF
>TRBJ2-3|TRBV18
CASSPPRGRASDTQYF
>TRBJ1-1|TRBV12-5
CASGLKIQGAFF
>TRBJ1-2|TRBV7-2
CASSPWAEANYGYTF
>TRBJ1-4|TRBV14
CASSRGEKKLFF
>TRBJ1-4|TRBV14
CASSQSQGALNEKLFF
>TRBJ1-1|TRBV29-1
CSVVTGRDTEAFF
>TRBJ2-2|TRBV4-2
CASSPPVLTGELFF